These T cell receptor beta chains were read from a single sample in a study. MiXCR, run by TCRdb on the RT-PCR reads, gives a single entry per CDR3 protein. The sample consists of approximately 720,000 distinct CDR3 sequences, approximately 14% of them appearing once. The sample taken for sequencing was memory CD4+ T cells from blood. The origin of the receptors is a female donor in good health, serving as a healthy control. The CDR3 runs from the conserved cysteine through the conserved F or W.

j_call v_call cdr3_length cdr3_aa
TRBJ2-7 TRBV15 12 CATSRPRGVQYF
TRBJ2-7 TRBV20-1 15 CSATIPRGAMYEQYF
TRBJ2-5 TRBV7-2 15 CASSLGLLGQETQYF
TRBJ1-3 TRBV10-3 15 CAISESNVAGNTIYF
TRBJ1-2 TRBV4-1 15 CASSQAGTLNYGYTF
TRBJ2-1 TRBV6-5 15 CASSYSTSAYNEQFF
TRBJ1-1 TRBV10-3 17 CAISESRGGRVNTEAFF
TRBJ2-3 TRBV4-2 18 CASSQEFLAGGPVDTQYF
TRBJ2-5 TRBV10-3 16 CAISESGGPGEETQYF
TRBJ2-7 TRBV5-1 13 CASSPQRGGEQYF
TRBJ2-1 TRBV10-3 13 CAIRGLAGDEQFF
TRBJ1-2 TRBV7-2 16 CASSLGGTSLGYGYTF
TRBJ1-1 TRBV5-1 13 CASSHGTAAEAFF